The rows below give T cell receptor beta chains drawn from one sample of a study of blood T cell repertoires in COVID-19. Assay used: immunoSEQ multiplex PCR; TCRdb lists only in-frame clones, some missing. The top ten clones hold 1.5% to 2% of a sample with roughly 500,000 clones, 88% of them seen once. Sequenced: PBMCs or T cells enriched from blood (not recorded which). The receptors were sampled from a woman aged 40-49 years who had recovered from COVID-19. Each CDR3 is given with its conserved first and last residue. D genes are given only for firm matches. Some rows have no size entry. The others give once, few or many, or a class for an expanded clone.

D,size,J,V,CDR3,DNA
-,-,TRBJ2-2,TRBV3-1/TRBV3-2,CASSHQGGVGTGELFF,TGTGCCAGCAGCCACCAAGGAGGAGTCGGCACCGGGGAGCTGTTTTTT
TRBD1,-,TRBJ1-2,TRBV7-9,CASSLGDRGPYGYTF,TGTGCCAGCAGCCTAGGGGACAGGGGTCCCTATGGCTACACCTTC
-,-,TRBJ1-1,TRBV4-3,CASSQDVSVNTEAFF,TGCGCCAGCAGCCAAGATGTCAGCGTGAACACTGAAGCTTTCTTT
TRBD1,-,TRBJ1-4,TRBV7-9,CASSPTGGNEKLFF,TGTGCCAGCAGCCCGACAGGGGGCAATGAAAAACTGTTTTTT
-,-,TRBJ2-4,TRBV10-3,CAIVGRPHLGRVLNKNIQYF,TGTGCCATCGTAGGACGTCCTCACCTCGGCAGGGTGCTGAACAAAAACATTCAGTACTTC
-,once,TRBJ1-3,TRBV4-1,CASSQGREGNTIYF,TGCGCCAGCAGCCAAGGAAGGGAGGGAAACACCATATATTTT
TRBD1,-,TRBJ2-7,TRBV5-1,CASSSTGGSYEQYF,TGCGCCAGCAGCTCTACAGGGGGCAGTTACGAGCAGTACTTC
-,-,TRBJ2-7,TRBV9,CASSVADTYEQYF,TGTGCCAGCAGCGTAGCAGACACTTACGAGCAGTACTTC
-,-,TRBJ1-2,TRBV9,CASSETGFNYGYTF,TGTGCCAGCAGCGAGACGGGATTTAACTATGGCTACACCTTC
TRBD1,-,TRBJ1-1,TRBV27,CASSFKRGQDQGGAFF,TGTGCCAGCAGCTTCAAACGGGGACAGGACCAAGGTGGAGCTTTCTTT
TRBD1,-,TRBJ1-1,TRBV12-5,CASGLQGDTEAFF,TGTGCTAGTGGTTTGCAGGGGGACACTGAAGCTTTCTTT
-,-,TRBJ1-3,TRBV2,CASSLGIYDTIYF,TGTGCCAGCAGTCTCGGTATTTATGACACCATATATTTT
TRBD1,-,TRBJ1-6,TRBV24-1,CATSVVTSTGAINSPLHF,TGTGCCACCAGTGTCGTAACGTCGACAGGGGCCATAAATTCACCCCTCCACTTT
TRBD2,-,TRBJ2-1,TRBV12-5,CASGKAGTSDRPNEQFF,TGTGCTAGTGGTAAAGCCGGGACTAGCGATAGGCCAAATGAGCAGTTCTTC
-,-,TRBJ1-6,TRBV2,CASANRRPNSPLHF,TGTGCCAGCGCGAACAGGCGCCCGAATTCACCCCTCCACTTT
TRBD1,-,TRBJ1-1,TRBV10-3,CATGQDMNTEAFF,TGTGCCACCGGACAGGACATGAACACTGAAGCTTTCTTT
-,-,TRBJ1-2,TRBV2,CASSDEFGAGYTF,TGTGCCAGCAGTGACGAGTTTGGGGCTGGCTACACCTTC
-,-,TRBJ2-1,TRBV4-2,CASSQDALEHNEQFF,TGTGCCAGCAGCCAAGATGCCCTAGAACACAATGAGCAGTTCTTC
TRBD1,few,TRBJ1-1,TRBV7-2,CASSLWDRNTEAFF,TGTGCCAGCAGCTTATGGGACAGGAACACTGAAGCTTTCTTT
TRBD1,-,TRBJ1-2,TRBV27,CASSPTGEHYGYTF,TGTGCCAGCAGCCCGACAGGGGAGCACTATGGCTACACCTTC
TRBD1,-,TRBJ2-5,TRBV6-5,CASSYSKGAGETQYF,TGTGCCAGCAGTTACTCAAAGGGGGCCGGAGAGACCCAGTACTTC
TRBD1,-,TRBJ1-1,TRBV6-4,CASRAGTGLTEAFF,TGTGCCAGCAGAGCCGGGACAGGGCTTACTGAAGCTTTCTTT
TRBD1,-,TRBJ1-3,TRBV18,CASSPFEQGARDTIYF,TGTGCCAGCTCACCATTTGAACAGGGGGCGCGGGACACCATATATTTT
TRBD1,-,TRBJ2-5,TRBV6-2/TRBV6-3,CASSHQGGKTQYF,TGTGCCAGCAGTCACCAAGGGGGCAAGACCCAGTACTTC
-,-,TRBJ1-1,TRBV9,CASSGNMANTEAFF,TGTGCCAGCAGCGGTAACATGGCGAACACTGAAGCTTTCTTT
TRBD1,-,TRBJ1-2,TRBV18,CASSSRTGTLYGYTF,TGTGCCAGCTCAAGCCGGACAGGAACTCTCTATGGCTACACCTTC
TRBD2,-,TRBJ2-5,TRBV3-1/TRBV3-2,CASTRLAEETQYF,TGTGCCAGCACCCGTCTAGCGGAAGAGACCCAGTACTTC
TRBD1,-,TRBJ1-5,TRBV6-5,CASSATGGSNQPQHF,TGTGCCAGCAGCGCGACAGGGGGAAGCAATCAGCCCCAGCATTTT
TRBD1,-,TRBJ2-7,TRBV5-4,CASSPGTAEQYF,TGTGCCAGCAGCCCAGGGACAGCCGAGCAGTACTTC
TRBD1,-,TRBJ2-7,TRBV5-1,CASSWDLRDRAGYEQYF,TGCGCCAGCAGCTGGGACCTAAGGGACAGGGCAGGGTACGAGCAGTACTTC
-,few,TRBJ1-2,TRBV5-4,CASSRGLEGYTF,TGTGCCAGCAGCCGGGGACTTGAAGGCTACACCTTC
-,-,TRBJ2-1,TRBV3-1/TRBV3-2,CASSQDSEATYNEQFF,TGTGCCAGCAGCCAAGATTCCGAGGCGACCTACAATGAGCAGTTCTTC
TRBD2,-,TRBJ2-6,TRBV30,CAWRGGSSGANVLTF,TGTGCCTGGAGGGGAGGGAGCTCTGGGGCCAACGTCCTGACTTTC
-,-,TRBJ1-2,TRBV2,CASSLPGGEGYTF,TGTGCCAGCAGTCTCCCCGGGGGGGAAGGCTACACCTTC
TRBD2,-,TRBJ2-2,TRBV10-3,CAVFSGTSAGELFF,TGTGCCGTGTTTAGCGGGACTTCCGCCGGGGAGCTGTTTTTT
TRBD2,-,TRBJ2-1,TRBV9,CASSVSGSHYNEQFF,TGTGCCAGCAGCGTCAGCGGGAGTCATTACAATGAGCAGTTCTTC
TRBD2,-,TRBJ2-7,TRBV11-3,CASSLAGGRAYEQYF,TGTGCCAGCAGCTTAGCCGGCGGGAGGGCCTACGAGCAGTACTTC
-,once,TRBJ1-5,TRBV9,CASSAGDQPQHF,TGTGCCAGCAGCGCAGGGGATCAGCCCCAGCATTTT
TRBD2,once,TRBJ2-7,TRBV4-2,CASSRAVAGSYEQYF,TGTGCCAGCAGCCGGGCGGTAGCGGGTTCCTACGAGCAGTACTTC
-,many,TRBJ1-2,TRBV21-1,CASSKARCGEGYGYTF,TGTGCCAGCAGCAAAGCGCGATGTGGGGAGGGCTATGGCTACACCTTC
TRBD1,many,TRBJ2-2,TRBV18,CASSLSPGQGRTGELFF,TGTGCCAGCTCACTTTCCCCTGGACAGGGAAGAACCGGGGAGCTGTTTTTT